The clone carrying this T cell receptor beta chain was recorded a few times. Antigen specificity is unknown. The TCR beta cDNA libraries contained unique molecular identifiers. There were about 0.95 to 11 million T cells, and about 540,000 cDNA molecules came from them. TCRdb reprocessed the PCR reads with MiXCR, giving one entry per CDR3 protein. The repertoire holds 740,000 or so distinct CDR3 sequences, with around 53% as singletons. The data were taken from a study of post-analysis software for immune sequencing data. General study results and limits: The study found TRBV5-6, TRBV5-1 and TRBV20-1 among a few TRBV segments more frequent in patients than controls. Diversity measured as normalized Chao1 was significantly lower in multiple sclerosis patients than in controls. When the samples were clustered directly with F measure, those that had been prepared in the same batch showed strong co-clustering.

The CDR3 contains 15 residues. V was pared by 3 bases and J by 4 bases, with 16 bases between. In germline, CDR1 is DFQATT, CDR2 SNEGSKA (reference sequence). Sample: blood. The TCR originated in a girl aged 10 to 17 with multiple sclerosis. The V call is TRBV20-1, the J call TRBJ1-5, with a weak D call TRBD1 (5 bases). This chain's CDR3 is CSARMVGVINQPQHF. The DNA for the CDR3 is TGCAGTGCTAGGATGGTGGGGGTCATAAATCAGCCCCAGCATTTT.